The 4 T cell receptor beta chains below come from one sample, sequenced in a study of T cells after yellow fever vaccination. One entry per CDR3 protein, called by TCRdb with MiXCR from the 5' RACE reads. Of 500,000 to 650,000 distinct CDR3 sequences listed, 10% to 15% are singletons. Specimen: PBMCs, collected on the day of the yellow fever booster vaccination. The receptors were gathered from a man aged 30-40 years who received the YFV17D yellow fever vaccine.

The chain has TRBV6-5 and TRBJ2-5; the match to TRBD1 covers 9 bases. V was clipped by 2 bases and J by 6 bases; unmatched bases: 13. CDR1 MNHEY and CDR2 SVGAGI come from the germline V gene. The CDR3 extends over 17 amino acids. As DNA, the CDR3 is TGTGCCAGCAGTTACAAACCCCTAAGACAGGGGGAGAAGACCCAGTACTTC. Its protein is CASSYKPLRQGEKTQYF.

The sample holds a few counts of this clonotype. The chain couples TRBV5-1 to TRBJ2-2; 10 nucleotides agree with TRBD2. The V gene end was trimmed by 7 bases and the J gene end by 4 bases; junction bases not matched to a gene: 7. Per germline, CDR1 SGHRS and CDR2 YFSETQ. CDR3 length: 15 residues. Here the CDR3 DNA reads TGCGCCAGCCATCCTAGCGGGAGTCCCACCGGGGAGCTGTTTTTT. Its translation is CASHPSGSPTGELFF.

This clonotype was seen a few times. The chain recombines TRBV28 with TRBJ1-3; D is ambiguous. The CDR3 is made up of 13 amino acids. V lost 6 bases and J 4 bases, leaving 10 bases between the germline ends. The germline V gene has CDR1 MDHEN and CDR2 SYDVKM. CDR3 DNA: TGTGCCAGCAGACTAACTGGGGGAAACACCATATATTTT. Translating it yields CASRLTGGNTIYF.

The genes are TRBV7-6 and TRBJ2-1; D is uncertain. The CDR3 loop spans 12 amino acids. V was cut by 2 bases and J by 4 bases, with 3 bases left in between. The germline gives CDR1 SGHVS, CDR2 FNYEAQ. CDR3 DNA sequence: TGTGCCAGCAGCTTATTTTACAATGAGCAGTTCTTC. Encoded protein: CASSLFYNEQFF.